One sample yielded the 5 T cell receptor beta chains listed below, sequenced in a study of T cell responses to AZD1222 COVID-19 vaccine. Profiling relied on immunoSEQ multiplex PCR, and the TCRdb table lists in-frame clones only, not all of them. The sample includes 90,000 to 150,000 clones, approximately 90% of them seen just once. Sequencing used peripheral blood, obtained 28 days after the second AZD1222 dose. All receptors come from an adult who received the AZD1222 COVID-19 vaccine.

The chain recombines TRBV27 with TRBJ1-2; 10 nucleotides align to TRBD1. This CDR3 region has 13 residues. Looked up from germline, CDR1 is MNHEY and CDR2 is SMNVEV (reference sequence). Germline trimming cut 3 bases from V and 6 bases from J; bases unmatched to any gene: 1. CDR3 loop: CASSFGTGDGYTF. The CDR3 DNA reads TGTGCCAGCAGTTTCGGGACAGGGGATGGCTACACCTTC.

The V call is TRBV6-5, the J call TRBJ1-5, with D unresolved. There are 13 residues in the CDR3. Germline CDR1 and CDR2: MNHEY and SVGAGI. V lost 2 bases and J 8 bases, leaving 10 bases between the germline ends. DNA of the CDR3: TGTGCCAGCAGTTACGCCACCGAGGAGCCCCAGCATTTT. Its translation is CASSYATEEPQHF.

V and J are TRBV18 and TRBJ2-5; D may be TRBD2 (6 bases). Germline CDR1 is KGHSH and CDR2 is LQKENI. This CDR3 has 16 amino acids. V was cut by 2 bases and J by 2 bases, with 15 bases left in between. The CDR3 loop reads CASSPIASALQETQYF. CDR3 sequence (DNA): TGTGCCAGCTCACCAATCGCTAGCGCCTTACAAGAGACCCAGTACTTC.

The V gene is TRBV5-4, the J gene TRBJ1-5, with no clear D. This CDR3 is 12 amino acids long. CDR1 is SGHNT and CDR2 is YYREEE in the germline V gene (reference sequence). With 1 base removed from V and 6 bases from J, the gap between germline ends came to 5 bases. CDR3 nucleotide sequence: TGTGCCAGCAGCTTGTACGGTCAGCCCCAGCATTTT. It specifies CASSLYGQPQHF.

This clone came up once. This chain links TRBV4-1 with TRBJ2-7; the D gene could be TRBD1 or TRBD2 (5 bases each). CDR3 size: 16 residues. Trimming removed 1 base at V and 0 bases at J, with 13 bases between. The germline V gene has CDR1 MGHRA and CDR2 YSYEKL. The CDR3 region is CASSQAPGTFSYEQYF. The CDR3 coding sequence is TGCGCCAGCAGCCAAGCTCCCGGGACGTTCTCCTACGAGCAGTACTTC.